The sequence of this T cell receptor (beta chain) was determined in a study of cytomegalovirus exposure and HLA in healthy donors. Each donor was healthy, and each was a bone marrow donor. Vbeta (60) and Jbeta (13) primers were used in the PCR. Sequenced by immunoSEQ multiplex PCR; TCRdb stores in-frame clones only, minus some. The sample consists of under 150,000 clones, over 70% of them appearing once. Trimming removed 4 bases from V and 6 bases from J, with 16 bases in between. CDR1 is SQVTM, CDR2 ANQGSEA, per germline. The CDR3 runs 14 residues. The origin of this receptor is a woman aged 18-30 years in good health and CMV-seronegative. The chain uses TRBV29-1 and TRBJ1-5; D may be TRBD1 (5 bases). The sequenced sample consisted of PBMCs. The CDR3 DNA reads TGCAGCGTTGTGGGGACCGGGGGTGGTCAGCCCCAGCATTTT. It is translated as CSVVGTGGGQPQHF.